The present entry profiles one T cell receptor beta chain with its context. Its target antigen remains unknown. No per-base quality is available; no much larger clone lies one base away. Collaborating institutions collected whole blood in K2EDTA tubes following their own protocols. Collaborator samples were shipped for TCRbeta analysis as frozen whole blood, isolated PBMCs, or DNA extracted from either sample type. Counted from cysteine to phenylalanine, this CDR3 has 17 amino acids. The kept DNA is CDR3 alone, 51 bases in frame from the first base. V is cut by 1 base and J by 1 base, and the space between the germline ends is 14 bases. Based on the germline V gene, the CDR1 and CDR2 sequences are MDHEN and SYDVKM. This sample was taken from a study of blood T cell repertoires in COVID-19 (dated by TCRdb to the early 2020s). Context from the whole study: Samples from collaborators originated in the United States, Italy and Spain and spanned both the acute and convalescent phases of COVID-19. The dataset comprised deeply sampled blood TCRbeta repertoires from subjects exposed to, actively infected with, or recovered from COVID-19. The samples were drawn from two sources: the first 160 participants of the ongoing ImmuneRACE study, and about 1,300 subjects contributed by 6 global collaborators. The prospective study material was composed of cDNA or gDNA derived from T cells, B-cell-depleted T cells, or PBMCs. The repertoires were released in a freely available public database intended as a resource for research on the immune response to SARS-CoV-2. Sample metadata almost always included a de-identified subject ID, COVID-19 status, age in years and sex. Where available, HLA class I and class II types were taken from metadata supplied by the sample provider and were not determined by assay-based typing.

TCRbeta CDR3 regions were amplified from genomic DNA using the immunoSEQ Assay, a bias-controlled multiplex PCR. On the study's bioinformatics: The number of nucleated cells in each sample was estimated by amplification of reference gene primers within the assay. To quantify the absolute abundance of each unique TCRbeta CDR3 rearrangement, sequence reads were collapsed and filtered. For each sample, productive Simpson clonality was calculated by taking the square root of Simpson's diversity index across productive rearrangements. TCRdb re-hosts the immuneACCESS table, in-frame sequences only. Its copies lack some clones; in the studies checked, an unresolved V gene accounts for under half of them, and the cause for the rest is not known. The V and J calls and clone size come from that table; D and trimming were worked out from the DNA. The sample table lists about 120,000 clones, around 89% of them with a count of one. About 1.5% of the sample belongs to the ten largest clones.

The investigation overall reported the following: The amount of clinical and demographic metadata varied by source and participant and was provided uncurated.

The rearranged segments are TRBV28 and TRBJ1-5; TRBD1 might be the D gene, on 5 matching bases. Material: peripheral blood. The sequence came from a human donor in a cohort sampled during active COVID-19. The sequenced DNA: TGTGCCAGCAGTTTATTTCCAAAGGGGTCCAGCAATCAGCCCCAGCATTTT. Its translation reads: CASSLFPKGSSNQPQHF.